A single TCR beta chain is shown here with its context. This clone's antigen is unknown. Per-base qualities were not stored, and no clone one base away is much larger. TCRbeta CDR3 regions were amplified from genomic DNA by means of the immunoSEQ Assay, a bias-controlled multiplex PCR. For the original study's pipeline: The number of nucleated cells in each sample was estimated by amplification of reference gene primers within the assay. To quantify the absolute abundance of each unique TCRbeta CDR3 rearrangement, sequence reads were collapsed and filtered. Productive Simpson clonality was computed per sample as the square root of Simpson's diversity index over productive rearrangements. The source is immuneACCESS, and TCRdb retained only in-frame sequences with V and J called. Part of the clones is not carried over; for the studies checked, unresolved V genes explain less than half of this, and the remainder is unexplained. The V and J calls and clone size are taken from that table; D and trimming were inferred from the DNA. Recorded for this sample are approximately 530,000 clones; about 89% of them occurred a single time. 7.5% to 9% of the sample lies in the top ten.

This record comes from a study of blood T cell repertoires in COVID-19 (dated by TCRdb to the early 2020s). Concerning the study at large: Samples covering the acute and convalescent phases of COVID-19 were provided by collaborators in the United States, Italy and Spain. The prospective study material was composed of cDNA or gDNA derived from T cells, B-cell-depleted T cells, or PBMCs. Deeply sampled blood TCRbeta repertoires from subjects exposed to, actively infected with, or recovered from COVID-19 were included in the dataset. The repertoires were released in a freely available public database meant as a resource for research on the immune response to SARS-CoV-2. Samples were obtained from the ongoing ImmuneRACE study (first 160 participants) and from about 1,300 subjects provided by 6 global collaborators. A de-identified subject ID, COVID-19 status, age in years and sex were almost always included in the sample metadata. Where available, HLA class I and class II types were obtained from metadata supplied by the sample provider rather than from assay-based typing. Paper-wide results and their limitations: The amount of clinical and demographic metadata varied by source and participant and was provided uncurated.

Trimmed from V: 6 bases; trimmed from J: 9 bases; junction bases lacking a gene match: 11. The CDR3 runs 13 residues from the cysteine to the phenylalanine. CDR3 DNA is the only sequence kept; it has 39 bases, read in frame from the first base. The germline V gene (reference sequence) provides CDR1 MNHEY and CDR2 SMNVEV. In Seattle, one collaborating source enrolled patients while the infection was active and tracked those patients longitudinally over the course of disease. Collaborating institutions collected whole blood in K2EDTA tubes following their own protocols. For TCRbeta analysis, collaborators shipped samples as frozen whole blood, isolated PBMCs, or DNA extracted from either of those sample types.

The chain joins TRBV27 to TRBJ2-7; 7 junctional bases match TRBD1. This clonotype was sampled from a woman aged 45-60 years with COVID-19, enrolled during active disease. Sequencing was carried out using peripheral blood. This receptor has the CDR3 CASSMDRRLGQYF. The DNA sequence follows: TGTGCCAGCAGCATGGACAGGCGTTTGGGGCAGTACTTC.